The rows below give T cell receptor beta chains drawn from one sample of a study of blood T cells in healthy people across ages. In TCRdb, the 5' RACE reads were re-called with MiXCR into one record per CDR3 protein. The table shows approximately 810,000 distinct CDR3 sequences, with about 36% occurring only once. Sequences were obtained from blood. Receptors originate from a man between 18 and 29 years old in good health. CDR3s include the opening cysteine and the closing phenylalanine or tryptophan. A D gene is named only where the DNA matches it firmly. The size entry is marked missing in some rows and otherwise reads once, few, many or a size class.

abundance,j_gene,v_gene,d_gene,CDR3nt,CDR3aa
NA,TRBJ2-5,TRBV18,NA,TGTGCCAGCTCGTCGGGACTCCTTGGTTGGACCCAGTACTTC,CASSSGLLGWTQYF
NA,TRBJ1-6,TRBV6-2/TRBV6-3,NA,TGTGCCAGCAGTTACTTGTACCCAGCGGATTCACCCCTCCACTTT,CASSYLYPADSPLHF
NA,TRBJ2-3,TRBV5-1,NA,TGCGCCAGCAGGCCGACAGCTTCAGATACGCAGTATTTT,CASRPTASDTQYF
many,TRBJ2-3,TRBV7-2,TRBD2,TGTGCCAGCAGCTTTGGACTAGCGGGCACAGATACGCAGTATTTT,CASSFGLAGTDTQYF
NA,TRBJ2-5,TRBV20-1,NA,TGCAGTGCTAGAGATCTCCAGGGGCGGGGGGAGACCCAGTACTTC,CSARDLQGRGETQYF
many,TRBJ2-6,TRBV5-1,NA,TGCGCCAGCAGCTTGGCTCAAGAAAGCTCTGGGGCCAACGTCCTGACTTTC,CASSLAQESSGANVLTF
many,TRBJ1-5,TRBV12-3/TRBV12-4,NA,TGTGCCAGCAGTTCCCCAGGGTACAATCAGCCCCAGCATTTT,CASSSPGYNQPQHF
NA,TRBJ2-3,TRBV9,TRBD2,TGTGCCAGCAGCGTAGCGAGCGGGGTATACACAGATACGCAGTATTTT,CASSVASGVYTDTQYF
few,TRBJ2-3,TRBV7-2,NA,TGTGCCAGCAGCTTACCACGCGGGGTTAGCACAGATACGCAGTATTTT,CASSLPRGVSTDTQYF
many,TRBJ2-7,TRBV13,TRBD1,TGTGCCAGCAGCTTAGGTCTGGGGACAGGGAAAGAGCAGTACTTC,CASSLGLGTGKEQYF
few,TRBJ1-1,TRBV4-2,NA,TGTGCCAGCAGCCAAGAAGGCCAGCAAGGGACTGAAGCTTTCTTT,CASSQEGQQGTEAFF
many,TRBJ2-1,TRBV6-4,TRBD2,TGTGCCAGCACCCCCCGAGCGGGGACCTACAATGAGCAGTTCTTC,CASTPRAGTYNEQFF
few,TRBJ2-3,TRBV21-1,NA,TGTGCCAGCAGCAAAGCGCAAACAGGGCCCACAGATACGCAGTATTTT,CASSKAQTGPTDTQYF
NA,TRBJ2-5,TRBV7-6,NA,TGTGCCAGCAGCTTAGAGGCAGATCCCTACAATGAGCAGTACTTC,CASSLEADPYNEQYF
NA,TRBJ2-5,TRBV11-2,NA,TGTGCCAGCAGCTTTGGGTCCGAACTTCAAGAGACCCAGTACTTC,CASSFGSELQETQYF
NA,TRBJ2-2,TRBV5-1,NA,TGCGCCAGCAGCTTGGTCCCGGGTGGGACCGGGGAGCTGTTTTTT,CASSLVPGGTGELFF
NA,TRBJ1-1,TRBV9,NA,TGTGCCAGCACCCCTCCCGGGGGGGGCGGAGAAGCTTTCTTT,CASTPPGGGGEAFF
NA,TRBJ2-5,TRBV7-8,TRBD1,TGTGCCAGCAGCTTAGTCTGGGACAGAAATATAGACAAACAAGAGACCCAGTACTTC,CASSLVWDRNIDKQETQYF
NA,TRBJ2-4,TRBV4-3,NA,TGCGCCAGCAGCCACCTCGGGGCCAGGAACATTCAGTACTTC,CASSHLGARNIQYF
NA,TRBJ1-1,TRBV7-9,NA,TGTGCCAGCAACATCCAGGGGAACACTGAAGCTTTCTTT,CASNIQGNTEAFF
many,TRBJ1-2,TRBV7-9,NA,TGTGCCAGCAGCCTTTCGGGGACCTATGGCTACACCTTC,CASSLSGTYGYTF
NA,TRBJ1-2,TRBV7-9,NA,TGTGCCAGCAGCTTAGTGGGGGCAGTTCTTAACTATGGCTACACCTTC,CASSLVGAVLNYGYTF
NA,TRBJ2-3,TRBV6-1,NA,TGTGCCAGCAGTCAATTGACAGCCGCTAGCACAGATACGCAGTATTTT,CASSQLTAASTDTQYF
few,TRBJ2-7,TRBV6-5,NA,TGTGCCAGCAGTTACGGGGGGATAACCTACGAGCAGTACTTC,CASSYGGITYEQYF
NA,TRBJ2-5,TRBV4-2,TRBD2,TGTGCCAGCAGCCAAACTAGCGGGGGGGTCCGGATGACCCAGTACTTC,CASSQTSGGVRMTQYF
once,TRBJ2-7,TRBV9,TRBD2,TGTGCCAGCAGCAGCGGGACCCACTCCTACGAGCAGTACTTC,CASSSGTHSYEQYF
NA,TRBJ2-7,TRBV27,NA,TGTGCCAGCAGTTTATCCTCGGGGCAGGGGCTGTACTTC,CASSLSSGQGLYF
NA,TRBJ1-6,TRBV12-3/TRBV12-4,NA,TGTGCCAGCAGTAAGGCCTCCTATAATTCACCCCTCCACTTT,CASSKASYNSPLHF
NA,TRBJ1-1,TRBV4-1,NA,TGCGCCAGCAGCCAAATTCCTCAGGGAGTAGGGAACACTGAAGCTTTCTTT,CASSQIPQGVGNTEAFF
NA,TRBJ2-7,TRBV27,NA,TGTGCCAGCAGTTTATCGAAAGGGGAGCAGTACTTC,CASSLSKGEQYF
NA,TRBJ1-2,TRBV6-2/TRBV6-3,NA,TGTGCCAGCAGCCCATCCCACAAAGCAAGTGGCTACACCTTC,CASSPSHKASGYTF
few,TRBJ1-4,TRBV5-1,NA,TGCGCCAGCAGCTGGCAGGCTTCAACTAATGAAAAACTGTTTTTT,CASSWQASTNEKLFF
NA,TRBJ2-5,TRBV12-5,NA,TGTGCTAGTGGTTTGGGGGTACTTTTACAAGAGACCCAGTACTTC,CASGLGVLLQETQYF
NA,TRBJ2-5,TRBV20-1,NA,TGCAGTGCTAGAATGCCAGGGGGGTTGGAGACCCAGTACTTC,CSARMPGGLETQYF
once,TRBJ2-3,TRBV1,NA,TGCACCAACAGCCAAGCTGGGCGGGGGTGCACAGATACGCAGTATTTT,CTNSQAGRGCTDTQYF
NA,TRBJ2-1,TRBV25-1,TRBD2,TGTGCCAGCAGTGAATGGGGACTAACGGGAGCGACTAGGTTCTTC,CASSEWGLTGATRFF
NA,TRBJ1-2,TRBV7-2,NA,TGTGCCAGCAGCTTACCCCCCGCTGGTGGCTACACCTTC,CASSLPPAGGYTF
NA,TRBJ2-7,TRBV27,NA,TGTGCCAGCCTGCCGCGGGCAGGGAACTCCGACAATGAGCAGTACTTC,CASLPRAGNSDNEQYF
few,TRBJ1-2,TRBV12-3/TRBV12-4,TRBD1,TGTGCCAGCAGTTCAGGGGGGACAGCCTATGACTACACTTTC,CASSSGGTAYDYTF
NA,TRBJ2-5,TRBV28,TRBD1,TGTGCCAGCAGTCTGGGGACAGGGGCGTATCGAGAGACCCAGTACTTC,CASSLGTGAYRETQYF
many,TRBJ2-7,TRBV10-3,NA,TGTGCCATCAGTGAGTCGACAAGGGGGAACTACGAGCAGTACTTC,CAISESTRGNYEQYF
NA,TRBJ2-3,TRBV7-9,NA,TGTGCCAGCAGCCCCCGGGGGATTCGGAGCACAGATACGCAGTATTTT,CASSPRGIRSTDTQYF
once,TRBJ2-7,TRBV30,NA,TGTGCCTGGAGTGTAGAGTCCGGGACACTCTCCTACGAGCAGTACTTC,CAWSVESGTLSYEQYF
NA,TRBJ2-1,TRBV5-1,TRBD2,TGCGCCAGCGCCCCTACTAGCGGGGGGAGTTGCAACAATGAGCAGTTCTTC,CASAPTSGGSCNNEQFF
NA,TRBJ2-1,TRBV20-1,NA,TGCAGTGCTAGAGAGCTAGTTATGCATGAGCAGTTCTTC,CSARELVMHEQFF
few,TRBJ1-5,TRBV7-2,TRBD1,TGTGCCAGCAGCTTAGAGTCAGGGGGTCAGCCCCAGCATTTT,CASSLESGGQPQHF
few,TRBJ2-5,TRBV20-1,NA,TGCAGTGCTAGAGATTATGCAGGGAGGTCAGAGACCCAGTACTTC,CSARDYAGRSETQYF
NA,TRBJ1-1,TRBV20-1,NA,TGCAGTGCTAGGATACCGTCCAGGGGCTTCATGAACACTGAAGCTTTCTTT,CSARIPSRGFMNTEAFF
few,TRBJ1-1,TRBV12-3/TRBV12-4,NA,TGTGCCAGCAGGAGAGGACAGATTTTCACTGAAGCTTTCTTT,CASRRGQIFTEAFF